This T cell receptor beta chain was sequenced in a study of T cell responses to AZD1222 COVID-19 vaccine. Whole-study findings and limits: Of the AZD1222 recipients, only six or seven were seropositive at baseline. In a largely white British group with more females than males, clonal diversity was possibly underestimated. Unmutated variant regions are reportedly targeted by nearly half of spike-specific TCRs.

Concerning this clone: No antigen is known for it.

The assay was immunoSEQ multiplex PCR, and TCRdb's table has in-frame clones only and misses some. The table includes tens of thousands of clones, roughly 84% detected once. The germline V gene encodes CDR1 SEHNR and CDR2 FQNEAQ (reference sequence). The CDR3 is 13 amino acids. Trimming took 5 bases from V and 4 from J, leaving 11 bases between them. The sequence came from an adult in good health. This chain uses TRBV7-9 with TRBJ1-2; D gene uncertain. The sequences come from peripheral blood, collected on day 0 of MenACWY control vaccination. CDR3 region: CASSNPGAYGYTF. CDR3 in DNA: TGTGCCAGCAGCAATCCCGGCGCCTATGGCTACACCTTC.